Each of the 21 T cell receptor beta chains below was sequenced from the same sample in a study of radiotherapy plus CTLA-4 blockade in lung cancer. Assay used: immunoSEQ multiplex PCR; TCRdb lists only in-frame clones, some missing. The table includes approximately 110,000 clones, roughly 80% detected once. The input for sequencing was peripheral blood, taken from a patient treated with radiotherapy plus ipilimumab. The receptors come from a human donor with non-small cell lung cancer that progressed on radiotherapy plus ipilimumab. Some clones in this sample may be carry-over from other donors' samples.

J is TRBJ2-3 and V is TRBV5-6; D is possibly TRBD1 (5 bases). Trimming stripped 3 bases from V and 5 bases from J, with 7 bases between. The CDR3 spans 12 residues. Germline-derived CDR1 and CDR2 are SGHDT and YYEEEE. The CDR3 nucleotides read TGTGCCAGCAGCTCAACAGGAGATACGCAGTATTTT. Amino acids: CASSSTGDTQYF. The entire variable domain, with the rest obtained from reference TRBV5-6 and TRBJ2-3, is as follows: DAGVTQSPTHLIKTRGQQVTLRCSPKSGHDTVSWYQQALGQGPQFIFQYYEEEERQRGNFPDRFSGHQFPNYSSELNVNALLLGDSALYLCASSSTGDTQYFGPGTRLTVL.

The chain uses TRBV7-2 and TRBJ1-2, with TRBD1 as a possible D gene (5 bases). This CDR3 contains 15 residues. V was cut by 1 base and J by 2 bases, with 11 bases left in between. Germline V lookup: CDR1 SGHTA, CDR2 FQGNSA. As DNA, the CDR3 is TGTGCCAGCAGCTTAGGAGCAGGGCTCAACTATGGCTACACCTTC. Residues: CASSLGAGLNYGYTF. The entire variable domain, with the rest obtained from reference TRBV7-2 and TRBJ1-2, is as follows: GAGVSQSPSNKVTEKGKDVELRCDPISGHTALYWYRQSLGQGLEFLIYFQGNSAPDKSGLPSDRFSAERTGGSVSTLTIQRTQQEDSAVYLCASSLGAGLNYGYTFGSGTRLTVV.

The chain carries TRBV7-3 and TRBJ2-1; D unclear. Germline values: CDR1 SGHTA, CDR2 FQGTGA. The CDR3 runs to 15 residues. V gave up 5 bases and J gave up 6 bases, with 17 bases separating them. CDR3 amino acids: CASSPSLGGVNEQFF. CDR3 bases: TGTGCCAGCAGCCCCTCTCTAGGTGGTGTCAATGAGCAGTTCTTC.

The J gene is TRBJ2-2, the V gene TRBV18, with 9 bases identical to TRBD1. Germline V gene sequence: CDR1 KGHSH, CDR2 LQKENI. The CDR3 spans 16 residues. With V trimmed by 6 bases and J by 4 bases, 9 bases remained unmatched. The CDR3: CASSPNRGRVTGELFF. CDR3 coding DNA: TGTGCCAGCTCTCCTAACAGGGGGCGCGTCACCGGGGAGCTGTTTTTT.

This chain links TRBV6-6 with TRBJ2-1, with D perhaps matching TRBD2 (5 bases). The CDR3 is made up of 15 amino acids. From germline, CDR1 is MNHNY and CDR2 SVGAGI (reference sequence). The germline V and J ends were trimmed by 7 bases and 1 base, with 14 bases remaining between them. The CDR3 here is CASTADGGSYNEQFF. The CDR3 DNA follows: TGTGCCAGCACGGCCGATGGAGGATCCTACAATGAGCAGTTCTTC.

The V call is TRBV5-1, the J call TRBJ2-5, with D tentatively TRBD1 (5 bases). Germline lookup yields CDR1 SGHRS and CDR2 YFSETQ. Trimming took off 0 bases at V and 1 base at J, with 10 bases between the two ends. CDR3 length: 15 residues. The CDR3 nucleotides are TGCGCCAGCAGCTTGGCGACAGACACCCAAGAGACCCAGTACTTC. The encoded protein is CASSLATDTQETQYF. Filled out from reference TRBV5-1 and TRBJ2-5, the complete variable domain reads KAGVTQTPRYLIKTRGQQVTLSCSPISGHRSVSWYQQTPGQGLQFLFEYFSETQRNKGNFPGRFSGRQFSNSRSEMNVSTLELGDSALYLCASSLATDTQETQYFGPGTRLLVL.

The rearrangement joins TRBV29-1 to TRBJ1-2, with 10 bases fitting TRBD1. The CDR3 runs to 14 residues. Looked up from germline, CDR1 is SQVTM and CDR2 is ANQGSEA. V lost 4 bases, J lost 4 bases, and 6 bases stayed unmatched. The CDR3 loop reads CSVVRTGGLYGYTF. The CDR3 nucleotides read TGCAGCGTTGTTCGGACAGGGGGTCTCTATGGCTACACCTTC.

The chain is built from TRBV7-2 and TRBJ2-3; D may be TRBD1 (6 bases). Germline assignment: CDR1 SGHTA and CDR2 FQGNSA. Trimming took 2 bases from V and 11 from J, leaving 11 bases between them. The CDR3 loop spans 12 amino acids. CDR3 loop: CASSLQGIEQYF. The CDR3 nucleotides are TGTGCCAGCAGCTTACAGGGGATCGAGCAGTATTTT.

The sample holds one count of this clone. The gene calls are TRBV7-6 and TRBJ2-7; tentatively, D is TRBD1 (5 bases). V dropped 2 bases and J dropped 2 bases, with 10 bases sitting between them. The CDR3 has 14 amino acids. Per germline, CDR1 SGHVS and CDR2 FNYEAQ. As DNA, the CDR3 is TGTGCCAGCAGCTTACAGGGAATCCCCTACGAGCAGTACTTC. Its translation: CASSLQGIPYEQYF.

This chain connects TRBV6-1 to TRBJ1-1, with 8 bases that match TRBD1. V lost 8 bases and J lost 1; bases outside the gene matches: 6. This CDR3 has 14 residues. Germline CDR1 and CDR2: MNHNS and SASEGT. The CDR3 DNA sequence: TGTGCCAGCCCAGGACAGGGCCGGAACACTGAAGCTTTCTTT. Translated, it gives CASPGQGRNTEAFF.

The chain uses TRBV6-5 and TRBJ2-1; 9 nucleotides match TRBD2. Germline V gene sequence: CDR1 MNHEY, CDR2 SVGAGI. The V segment lost 0 bases and the J segment 7 bases; nucleotides outside the gene matches: 7. The CDR3 is made up of 16 amino acids. The CDR3 DNA sequence: TGTGCCAGCAGTTACTCGATGGCTAGCGGGGTAAATGAGCAGTTCTTC. Protein product: CASSYSMASGVNEQFF.

This clone showed up just a few times. The chain combines TRBV4-2 with TRBJ1-1, with D possibly matching TRBD1 (5 bases). Trimming shortened V by 4 bases and J by 6 bases, and 15 bases separated the two germline ends. Germline assignment: CDR1 LGHNA and CDR2 YNFKEQ. The CDR3 has 14 amino acids. CDR3 nucleotide sequence: TGTGCCAGCAGCCTGACAGACCGGGCAGCTGAAGCTTTCTTT. Residues: CASSLTDRAAEAFF.

This sequence joins TRBV15 and TRBJ1-4; weak D call: TRBD1 (6 bases). The CDR3 is 15 residues long. Deletions cut 1 base from V and 5 bases from J, with 11 bases between. CDR1 and CDR2 from the germline V gene are LNHNV and YYDKDF (reference sequence). The CDR3 DNA follows: TGTGCCACCAGCAGAGCTGACAGGTCGAATGAAAAACTGTTTTTT. The encoded protein is CATSRADRSNEKLFF.

The V gene is TRBV19, the J gene TRBJ2-1; 10 positions match TRBD1. Unmatched junction bases numbered 9, after V lost 5 bases and J lost 8 bases. Germline V lookup: CDR1 LNHDA, CDR2 SQIVND (reference sequence). This CDR3 comprises 15 residues. In DNA, the CDR3 is TGTGCCAGTAGTGCGGACAGGGGGTCCGTCCATGAGCAGTTCTTC. As protein: CASSADRGSVHEQFF.

The V and J genes are TRBV7-8 and TRBJ2-7; D ambiguous. The CDR3 loop spans 12 amino acids. Germline V lookup: CDR1 SGHVS, CDR2 FQNEAQ. The V end lost 5 bases, the J end lost 3 bases, and 8 bases lay between the germline ends. CDR3 sequence (DNA): TGTGCCAGCAGCCCAAAACACTACGAGCAGTACTTC. It translates to CASSPKHYEQYF.

The chain couples TRBV27 to TRBJ2-5; the D gene is possibly TRBD2 (6 bases). The CDR3 has 12 amino acids. Trimming left V 6 bases short and J 2 bases short, with 7 bases between. Germline V lookup: CDR1 MNHEY, CDR2 SMNVEV (reference sequence). The CDR3 DNA reads as TGTGCCAGCAGGCGGGGACAAGAGACCCAGTACTTC. Protein: CASRRGQETQYF.

The chain has TRBV4-2 and TRBJ2-1; 10 bases match TRBD2. This CDR3 spans 16 amino acids. Germline V gives CDR1 LGHNA, CDR2 YNFKEQ. Losses at the gene ends were 4 bases for V and 0 bases for J; bases not matched to a gene: 3. The CDR3 protein is CASSLGTSDSYNEQFF. The CDR3 DNA is TGTGCCAGCAGCCTAGGGACTAGCGACTCCTACAATGAGCAGTTCTTC.

Only a few counts were recorded for this clone. V gene TRBV6-1 combines with J gene TRBJ1-4, with D unresolved. Trimming cost V 6 bases and J 4 bases, with 12 bases left between them. CDR3 length equals 14 residues. In germline, CDR1 is MNHNS, CDR2 SASEGT. CDR3 amino acids: CASRLWGGNEKLFF. DNA for the CDR3: TGTGCCAGCAGATTATGGGGAGGTAATGAAAAACTGTTTTTT.

The chain carries TRBV27 and TRBJ1-3; D remains unclear. Trimming took off 6 bases at V and 0 bases at J, with 24 bases between the two ends. Per germline, CDR1 MNHEY and CDR2 SMNVEV (reference sequence). The CDR3 length is 19 residues. This chain's CDR3 is CASSPQKDYYISSGNTIYF. The CDR3 nucleotides read TGTGCCAGCAGCCCACAGAAAGATTATTATATAAGCTCTGGAAACACCATATATTTT.

This clone showed up just once. The rearrangement uses TRBV4-3 and TRBJ1-3; the D is unclear. Per the germline V gene, CDR1 is LGHNA and CDR2 is YSLEER. The CDR3 runs to 16 residues. V dropped 0 bases and J dropped 0 bases, with 9 bases sitting between them. CDR3 sequence (DNA): TGCGCCAGCAGCCAAGATTCGGGGTACTCTGGAAACACCATATATTTT. Translating it yields CASSQDSGYSGNTIYF.

The rearrangement links TRBV12-2 to TRBJ2-4; TRBD2 is the table's D call, not checked against the DNA. TRBV12-2 is a pseudogene locus. The CDR3 consists of 12 residues. Written as DNA, the CDR3 is TGTGCAAGTCGCTTAGTAACGGGCATTCAGTACTTC. This codes for CASRLVTGIQYF.